One and the same sample provided the 8 T cell receptor beta chains below, sequenced in a study of shared clonotypes between healthy human individuals. Assay used: immunoSEQ multiplex PCR; TCRdb lists only in-frame clones, some missing. The table has about 1.5 million clones, 95% to 99% seen once. Sequencing was done on a sample of naive CD4+ T cells sorted from blood. Subset specified: CD45RA+ positively selected. The receptor source for this set is a man younger than 40 in good health.

CDR3 nucleotides: TGTGCCAGCAAGACAGAAATGGACTATGGCTACACCTTC. This codes for CASKTEMDYGYTF. V and J are TRBV28 and TRBJ1-2; a weak D match, TRBD1 (5 bases). The CDR3 consists of 13 residues. The V and J ends lost 7 bases and 3 bases respectively, with 12 bases between them. The germline gives CDR1 MDHEN, CDR2 SYDVKM.

This sequence joins TRBV28 and TRBJ2-7; 9 bases agree with TRBD1. V was clipped by 7 bases and J by 2 bases; unmatched bases: 6. The germline gives CDR1 MDHEN, CDR2 SYDVKM. The CDR3 contains 14 residues. Here the CDR3 reads CASTPGTGTYEQYF. CDR3 DNA sequence: TGTGCCAGCACACCCGGGACAGGGACCTACGAGCAGTACTTC.

V usage is TRBV2 and J usage is TRBJ1-5; 10 nucleotides line up with TRBD1. Germline V CDR1 and CDR2: SNHLY, FYNNEI. V shed 3 bases and J 6 bases; nucleotides not matched to a gene: 11. The CDR3 sequence is 17 residues long. The CDR3 reads CASSDFLGDRGGQPQHF. DNA for the CDR3: TGTGCCAGCAGTGACTTCTTGGGGGACAGGGGAGGTCAGCCCCAGCATTTT.

The V gene is TRBV9, the J gene TRBJ2-2; no clear D gene. The V end lost 2 bases, the J end lost 1 base, and 9 bases lay between the germline ends. CDR1 and CDR2 from the germline V gene are SGDLS and YYNGEE. The CDR3 runs to 15 residues. The CDR3 here is CASSVRLLNTGELFF. CDR3 bases: TGTGCCAGCAGCGTTCGACTTCTGAACACCGGGGAGCTGTTTTTT.

This clone was recorded once. The chain joins TRBV27 to TRBJ2-7, with 7 positions matching TRBD1. The CDR3 consists of 17 residues. Per germline, CDR1 MNHEY and CDR2 SMNVEV (reference sequence). After removal of 0 bases from V and 0 bases from J, the junction contained 8 bases not matched to a gene. CDR3 coding DNA: TGTGCCAGCAGTTTATCGACCGGGACAGTGAGCTCCTACGAGCAGTACTTC. Residues: CASSLSTGTVSSYEQYF.

This clone was detected once. The chain has TRBV19 and TRBJ2-3, with TRBD1 identical over 7 bases. Germline V gene sequence: CDR1 LNHDA, CDR2 SQIVND (reference sequence). This CDR3 is 17 amino acids long. Germline trimming cut 5 bases from V and 6 bases from J; bases unmatched to any gene: 17. The CDR3 region is CASSLTTGTGVGDTQYF. The CDR3 nucleotides are TGTGCCAGTAGTCTCACCACTGGAACAGGGGTCGGGGATACGCAGTATTTT.

The V and J genes are TRBV10-3 and TRBJ1-1; TRBD1 agrees at 7 bases. With V trimmed by 0 bases and J by 7 bases, 5 bases remained unmatched. This CDR3 has 14 amino acids. Germline lookup yields CDR1 ENHRY and CDR2 SYGVKD. The DNA of the CDR3 is TGTGCCATCAGTGAGTCTGGACAGGCTTTTGAAGCTTTCTTT. This codes for CAISESGQAFEAFF.

This rearrangement joins TRBV2 to TRBJ2-7; D is undetermined. Deletions cut 2 bases from V and 4 bases from J, with 15 bases between. This CDR3 is 15 amino acids long. Per the germline V gene, CDR1 is SNHLY and CDR2 is FYNNEI. DNA of the CDR3: TGTGCCAGCAGTGAATTGCAGGTACTTGCGTACGAGCAGTACTTC. It yields the protein CASSELQVLAYEQYF. The variable domain in full, completed from reference TRBV2 and TRBJ2-7, reads EPEVTQTPSHQVTQMGQEVILRCVPISNHLYFYWYRQILGQKVEFLVSFYNNEISEKSEIFDDQFSVERPDGSNFTLKIRSTKLEDSAMYFCASSELQVLAYEQYFGPGTRLTVT.